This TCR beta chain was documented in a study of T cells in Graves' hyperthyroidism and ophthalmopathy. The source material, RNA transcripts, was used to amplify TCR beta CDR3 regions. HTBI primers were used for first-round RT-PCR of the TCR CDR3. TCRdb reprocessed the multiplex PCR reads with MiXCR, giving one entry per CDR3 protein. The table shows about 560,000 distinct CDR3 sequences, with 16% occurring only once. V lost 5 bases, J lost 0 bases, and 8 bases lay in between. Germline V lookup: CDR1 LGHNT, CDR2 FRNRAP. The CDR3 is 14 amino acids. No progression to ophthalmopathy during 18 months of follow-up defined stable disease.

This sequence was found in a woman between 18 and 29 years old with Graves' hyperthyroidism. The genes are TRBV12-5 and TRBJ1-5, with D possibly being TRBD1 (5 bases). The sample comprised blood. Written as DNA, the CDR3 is TGTGCTAGTGGTCCAGGGTATAGCAATCAGCCCCAGCATTTT. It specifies CASGPGYSNQPQHF.